This is a list of T cell receptor beta chains from one sample in a study of radiotherapy plus CTLA-4 blockade in lung cancer. TCRdb keeps only in-frame clones here, not all; method: immunoSEQ multiplex PCR. The sample has about 73,000 clones, roughly 87% seen once. Material: peripheral blood, obtained from a patient treated with radiotherapy plus ipilimumab. All receptors come from a human donor with non-small cell lung cancer that progressed on radiotherapy plus ipilimumab. Each CDR3 is given with its conserved first and last residue. The D gene is left open where the match is weak. Clone size, where shown, is once, few, many, or a class for clones that have expanded.

v_call	d_call	j_call	clone_size	cdr3_aa	cdr3_nt
TRBV19	NA	TRBJ1-5	NA	CASAQNRESNQPQHF	TGTGCCAGTGCTCAGAACAGGGAGAGCAATCAGCCCCAGCATTTT
TRBV19	TRBD1	TRBJ2-1	NA	CASSTGTGFNEQFF	TGTGCCAGTAGTACCGGGACAGGATTCAATGAGCAGTTCTTC
TRBV5-1	NA	TRBJ2-6	NA	CASSLAVFSGANVLTF	TGCGCCAGCAGCTTGGCGGTCTTCTCTGGGGCCAACGTCCTGACTTTC
TRBV7-2	NA	TRBJ1-2	NA	CASSSRRNYGYTF	TGTGCCAGCAGCTCCCGGCGGAACTATGGCTACACCTTC
TRBV5-1	NA	TRBJ1-3	NA	CASRHDRSSGNTIYF	TGCGCCAGCAGACATGACAGGAGCTCTGGAAACACCATATATTTT
TRBV19	NA	TRBJ2-1	NA	CASKDFYNEQFF	TGTGCCAGTAAGGACTTTTACAATGAGCAGTTCTTC
TRBV10-1	TRBD1	TRBJ2-1	NA	CASSVSMGTGRNEQFF	TGCGCCAGCAGTGTTTCAATGGGGACAGGGAGGAATGAGCAGTTCTTC
TRBV19	TRBD2	TRBJ2-3	NA	CASSIGSGWSTDTQYF	TGTGCCAGTAGTATAGGTAGCGGGTGGAGCACAGATACGCAGTATTTT
TRBV19	TRBD1	TRBJ1-1	NA	CASSLGQGVVNTEAFF	TGTGCCAGTAGTCTTGGACAGGGGGTAGTGAACACTGAAGCTTTCTTT
TRBV7-6	TRBD2	TRBJ2-1	NA	CASSLSPSGSSYNEQFF	TGTGCCAGCAGCCTTTCCCCTAGCGGGAGCTCCTACAATGAGCAGTTCTTC
TRBV4-1	NA	TRBJ2-7	few	CASSREGFYEQYF	TGCGCCAGCAGCAGGGAAGGGTTTTACGAGCAGTACTTC
TRBV5-4	NA	TRBJ2-7	NA	CASSLWASRYEQYF	TGTGCCAGCAGCTTGTGGGCTAGCCGCTACGAGCAGTACTTC
TRBV30	NA	TRBJ1-5	NA	CAWSVRQNSNQPQHF	TGTGCCTGGAGTGTCCGGCAGAATAGCAATCAGCCCCAGCATTTT
TRBV18	TRBD2	TRBJ2-3	NA	CASSPLPGRAVDTQYF	TGTGCCAGCTCACCCCTGCCGGGGAGGGCCGTAGATACGCAGTATTTT
TRBV10-2	NA	TRBJ1-4	NA	CASSSGNYEKLFF	TGCGCCAGCAGTTCAGGGAATTATGAAAAACTGTTTTTT
TRBV9	TRBD2	TRBJ2-2	NA	CASSVALAGEFTGELFF	TGTGCCAGCAGCGTAGCCCTAGCGGGAGAGTTCACCGGGGAGCTGTTTTTT
TRBV29-1	NA	TRBJ2-3	NA	CSVELGLDTQYF	TGCAGCGTTGAATTGGGTTTGGATACGCAGTATTTT
TRBV7-6	NA	TRBJ2-7	NA	CASSLLSLANEQYF	TGTGCCAGCAGCTTATTATCACTAGCTAACGAGCAGTACTTC
TRBV20-1	NA	TRBJ1-2	NA	CRTGGYTF	TGCAGAACCGGAGGCTACACCTTC
TRBV10-3	NA	TRBJ2-5	NA	CATDPGLAAGTQYF	TGTGCCACCGACCCGGGACTCGCGGCCGGGACCCAGTACTTC
TRBV2	NA	TRBJ1-1	NA	CASSEDLANTEAFF	TGTGCCAGCAGTGAGGACCTAGCGAACACTGAAGCTTTCTTT
TRBV2	NA	TRBJ2-1	NA	CASGERADSYNEQFF	TGTGCCAGCGGCGAGAGAGCGGACTCCTACAATGAGCAGTTCTTC
TRBV30	NA	TRBJ2-7	NA	CAWREKRLNSYEQYF	TGTGCCTGGCGAGAAAAACGACTGAACTCCTACGAGCAGTACTTC
TRBV13	NA	TRBJ2-3	once	CASSPTRTDTQYF	TGTGCCAGCAGCCCCACTCGCACAGATACGCAGTATTTT
TRBV19	NA	TRBJ2-5	NA	CASSLRETQYF	TGTGCCAGTAGTTTGAGGGAGACCCAGTACTTC
TRBV27	TRBD1	TRBJ2-7	NA	CASSLYGTAPYEQYF	TGTGCCAGCAGTTTATACGGGACAGCCCCCTACGAGCAGTACTTC
TRBV2	NA	TRBJ2-5	NA	CASSVNIQETQYF	TGTGCCAGCAGTGTAAATATCCAAGAGACCCAGTACTTC
TRBV7-3	NA	TRBJ2-3	NA	CASSLFREDTQYF	TGTGCCAGCAGCTTATTTAGGGAAGATACGCAGTATTTT
TRBV6-4	TRBD2	TRBJ2-1	once	CASSPGTSGRGGSNEQFF	TGTGCCAGCAGTCCCGGGACTAGCGGGAGAGGGGGCAGCAATGAGCAGTTCTTC
TRBV6-5	TRBD2	TRBJ2-7	NA	CASSYSFSGRAYEQYF	TGTGCCAGCAGTTACTCTTTTAGCGGGAGGGCCTACGAGCAGTACTTC
TRBV12-1	NA	TRBJ2-1	once	CASSFVGTVPHEQFF	TGTGCCAGCAGCTTTGTCGGGACCGTCCCCCATGAGCAGTTCTTC
TRBV15	NA	TRBJ1-4	NA	CATSRVWGGDEKLFF	TGTGCCACCAGCAGAGTGTGGGGTGGGGATGAAAAACTGTTTTTT
TRBV7-2	NA	TRBJ1-5	NA	CASSLRASNQPQHF	TGTGCCAGCAGCTTACGGGCGAGCAATCAGCCCCAGCATTTT
TRBV18	TRBD2	TRBJ2-1	NA	CASSPPKTAGGLNEQFF	TGTGCCAGCTCACCACCAAAGACAGCGGGAGGGTTGAATGAGCAGTTCTTC
TRBV6-1	NA	TRBJ1-3	NA	CASSVTISGNTIYF	TGTGCCAGCAGTGTCACAATATCTGGAAACACCATATATTTT
TRBV6-6	TRBD1	TRBJ2-5	NA	CASSSTGLETQYF	TGTGCCAGCAGTTCGACAGGGTTGGAGACCCAGTACTTC
TRBV28	NA	TRBJ1-2	NA	CASSFVRAGGYTF	TGTGCCAGCAGTTTCGTCAGGGCCGGGGGCTACACCTTC
TRBV4-2	TRBD2	TRBJ2-3	NA	CASSQDPSGEWPDTQYF	TGTGCCAGCAGCCAAGATCCTAGCGGGGAGTGGCCCGATACGCAGTATTTT